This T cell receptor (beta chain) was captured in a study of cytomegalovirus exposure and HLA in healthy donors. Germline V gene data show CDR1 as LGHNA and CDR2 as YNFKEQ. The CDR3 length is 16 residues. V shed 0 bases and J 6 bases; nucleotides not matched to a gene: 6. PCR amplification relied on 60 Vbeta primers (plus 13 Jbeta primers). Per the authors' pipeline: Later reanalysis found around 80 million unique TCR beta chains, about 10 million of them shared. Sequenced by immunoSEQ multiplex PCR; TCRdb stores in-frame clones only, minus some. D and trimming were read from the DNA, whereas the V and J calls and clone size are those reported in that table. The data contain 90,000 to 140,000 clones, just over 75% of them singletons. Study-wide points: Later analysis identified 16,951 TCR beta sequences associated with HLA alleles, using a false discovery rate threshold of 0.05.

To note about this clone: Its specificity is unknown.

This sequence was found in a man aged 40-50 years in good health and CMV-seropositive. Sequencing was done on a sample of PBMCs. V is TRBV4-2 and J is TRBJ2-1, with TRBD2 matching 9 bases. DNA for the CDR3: TGTGCCAGCAGCCAAGACGGCGGGGGGGCGCCCAATGAGCAGTTCTTC. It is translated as CASSQDGGGAPNEQFF.